One TCR beta chain is described in this entry. The source of the sample is a study of blood T cell repertoires in COVID-19. The V gene end was trimmed by 0 bases and the J gene end by 8 bases; junction bases not matched to a gene: 6. The CDR3 consists of 15 residues. Germline V gene lookup returns CDR1 MNHEY and CDR2 SVGAGI. Clones were read by immunoSEQ multiplex PCR, and TCRdb kept only the in-frame ones, dropping some. Here the sample spans 150,000 to 160,000 clones, 83% being singletons. This receptor was obtained from a woman aged 55-69 years with COVID-19, enrolled during active disease. V usage is TRBV6-5 and J usage is TRBJ1-4, with 7 bases matching TRBD1. Sequencing was done on a sample of peripheral blood. The CDR3 coding sequence is TGTGCCAGCAGTTACTCCACAGGGGTGGGAGAAAAACTGTTTTTT. It specifies CASSYSTGVGEKLFF.